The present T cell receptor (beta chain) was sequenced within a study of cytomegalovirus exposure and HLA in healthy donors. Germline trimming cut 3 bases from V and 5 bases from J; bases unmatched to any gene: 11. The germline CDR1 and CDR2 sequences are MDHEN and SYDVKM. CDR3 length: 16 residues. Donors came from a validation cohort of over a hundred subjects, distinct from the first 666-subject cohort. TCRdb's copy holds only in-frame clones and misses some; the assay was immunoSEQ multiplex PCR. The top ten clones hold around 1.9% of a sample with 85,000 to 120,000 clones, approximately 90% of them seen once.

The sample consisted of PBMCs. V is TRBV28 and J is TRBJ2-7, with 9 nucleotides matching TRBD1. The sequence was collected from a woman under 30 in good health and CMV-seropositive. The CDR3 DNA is TGTGCCAGCAGTTTGTACTCCGGGACAGGGAGGAACGAGCAGTACTTC. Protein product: CASSLYSGTGRNEQYF.